This T cell receptor beta chain was captured in a study of T-cell reconstitution after alpha-beta-depleted transplantation in children. In this sample, this clonotype turned up many times. This CDR3 has 14 amino acids. Trimming removed 1 base from V and 8 bases from J, with 14 bases in between. Per germline, CDR1 SGHVS and CDR2 FQNEAQ. Unique molecular identifiers were used in preparing the TCRbeta library. In TCRdb, the PCR reads were re-called with MiXCR into one record per CDR3 protein. The repertoire includes 230,000 or so distinct CDR3 sequences, more than 7.5% of them detected once, and 5% to 5.5% sits in the top ten.

The rearrangement uses TRBV7-8 and TRBJ1-2; D gene uncertain. The clonotype originates from a human donor who donated a stem cell graft to a child with SCID. The sequencing used PBMCs from the stem cell graft donor, collected from the stem cell graft. As DNA, the CDR3 is TGTGCCAGCAGCTTAGACACAGTCGGCCTCGGCTACACCTTC. Its translation: CASSLDTVGLGYTF. Full variable domain (outside the CDR3, taken from reference TRBV7-8 and TRBJ1-2): GAGVSQSPRYKVAKRGQDVALRCDPISGHVSLFWYQQALGQGPEFLTYFQNEAQLDKSGLPSDRFFAERPEGSVSTLKIQRTQQEDSAVYLCASSLDTVGLGYTFGSGTRLTVV.